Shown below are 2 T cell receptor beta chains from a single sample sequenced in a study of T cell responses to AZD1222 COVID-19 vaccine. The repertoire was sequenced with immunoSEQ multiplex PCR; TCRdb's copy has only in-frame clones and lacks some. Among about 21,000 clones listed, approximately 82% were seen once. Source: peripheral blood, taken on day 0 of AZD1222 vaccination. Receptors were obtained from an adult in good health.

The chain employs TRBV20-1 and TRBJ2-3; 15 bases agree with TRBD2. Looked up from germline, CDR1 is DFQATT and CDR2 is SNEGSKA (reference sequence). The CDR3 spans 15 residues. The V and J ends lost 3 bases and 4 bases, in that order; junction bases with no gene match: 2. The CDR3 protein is CSASRTSGGADTQYF. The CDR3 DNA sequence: TGCAGTGCTAGTCGGACTAGCGGGGGGGCAGATACGCAGTATTTT.

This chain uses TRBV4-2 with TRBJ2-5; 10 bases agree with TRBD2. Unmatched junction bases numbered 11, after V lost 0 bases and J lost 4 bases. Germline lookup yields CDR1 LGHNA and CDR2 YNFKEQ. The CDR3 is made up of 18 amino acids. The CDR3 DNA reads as TGTGCCAGCAGCCAAGACCCAGCGGGAGGGCCTAGGGGAGAGACCCAGTACTTC. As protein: CASSQDPAGGPRGETQYF.